The rows below give T cell receptor beta chains drawn from one sample of a study of beta chain features in type 1 diabetes. Profiled with immunoSEQ multiplex PCR; TCRdb holds only in-frame clones, not every one. Among approximately 90,000 clones, 25% to 35% were seen once, and the ten largest hold roughly 0.44%. The sample consisted of stem cell memory CD4+ T cells from blood. The receptors were sampled from a woman younger than 35 in good health. Each CDR3 is given with its conserved first and last residue. Each record gives: CDR3 length, J gene, clone size, V gene, D gene, CDR3 DNA, CDR3 protein. A D gene is named only where the DNA matches it firmly. A row's size may be missing; if present it is once, few, many or a size class.

>11|TRBJ2-2|NA|TRBV6-1|NA
TGTGCCACCCGCGGGGACGGGGAGCTGTTTTTT
CATRGDGELFF
>14|TRBJ1-4|few|TRBV30|TRBD1
TGTGCCTGGAGTTCAGACGGGACAGCGGAAAAACTGTTTTTT
CAWSSDGTAEKLFF
>15|TRBJ1-4|NA|TRBV7-9|NA
TGTGCCAGCAGCTTAGAGGGGGGGAGTAATGAAAAACTGTTTTTT
CASSLEGGSNEKLFF
>15|TRBJ1-1|few|TRBV18|NA
TGTGCCAGCTCACCAAGGGGGACAACTAACACTGAAGCTTTCTTT
CASSPRGTTNTEAFF
>12|TRBJ1-1|NA|TRBV30|NA
TGTGCCTGGACAGGTTGGAACACTGAAGCTTTCTTT
CAWTGWNTEAFF
>15|TRBJ2-2|NA|TRBV5-4|TRBD1
TGTGCCAGCAGCTTTTTACAGGGGCTAGGCGGGGAGCTGTTTTTT
CASSFLQGLGGELFF
>14|TRBJ2-3|few|TRBV11-2|TRBD2
TGTGCCAGCAGCCTCGGACTAGCGCCGGATACGCAGTATTTT
CASSLGLAPDTQYF
>18|TRBJ2-1|NA|TRBV5-1|TRBD2
TGCGCCAGCAGCTTGGAGGGTAGCGGGAGTAGCTATGGCAATGAGCAGTTCTTC
CASSLEGSGSSYGNEQFF
>12|TRBJ1-2|NA|TRBV7-2|NA
TGTGCCAGCAGCTTAGTGCGGGTTGGCTACACCTTC
CASSLVRVGYTF
>13|TRBJ1-4|NA|TRBV29-1|TRBD1
TGCAGCGCCACCGGACAGGGCAATGAAAAACTGTTTTTT
CSATGQGNEKLFF
>15|TRBJ2-5|NA|TRBV15|TRBD2
TGTGCCACCAGCAGGGCTAGCGGGATTGCAGAGACCCAGTACTTC
CATSRASGIAETQYF
>14|TRBJ2-1|NA|TRBV30|NA
TGTGCCTGCTCAGGCCGCCCCTCCTACAATGAGCAGTTCTTC
CACSGRPSYNEQFF
>14|TRBJ1-1|few|TRBV18|TRBD1
TGTGCCAGCTCACCATCGGGCAGGGGGACTGAAGCTTTCTTT
CASSPSGRGTEAFF
>15|TRBJ2-1|few|TRBV4-2|TRBD1
TGTGCCAGCAGCCGCCGCGGGACAGGGAGGAATGAGCAGTTCTTC
CASSRRGTGRNEQFF
>15|TRBJ2-3|few|TRBV28|NA
TGTGCCAGCAGTCCTAGACAGGACCTCACAGATACGCAGTATTTT
CASSPRQDLTDTQYF
>14|TRBJ2-4|NA|TRBV10-3|TRBD2
TGTGCCATCAGTGATCGGGGGGGAGAGGACATTCAGTACTTC
CAISDRGGEDIQYF
>15|TRBJ1-5|NA|TRBV19|NA
TGTGCTCCTGCCAGGGAAAGGTATGTCAATCAGCCCCAGCATTTT
CAPARERYVNQPQHF
>14|TRBJ1-2|NA|TRBV14|NA
TGTGCCAGCAGCCAGAGACTGACAGACTATGGCTACACCTTC
CASSQRLTDYGYTF
>14|TRBJ2-5|NA|TRBV19|NA
TGTGCCAGTAGCCCACTAGGGTACCAGGAGACCCAGTACTTC
CASSPLGYQETQYF
>15|TRBJ2-5|NA|TRBV30|TRBD2
TGTGCCTGGCTGACTAGCGGGGGAAGTTCAGAGACCCAGTACTTC
CAWLTSGGSSETQYF
>16|TRBJ2-3|few|TRBV5-1|TRBD2
TGCGCCAGCAGCTTGGGGCTAGCGGGGGGCACAGATACGCAGTATTTT
CASSLGLAGGTDTQYF
>13|TRBJ1-5|NA|TRBV6-6|NA
TGTGCCAGCAGTGTAGGCAGGGTTCAGCCCCAGCATTTT
CASSVGRVQPQHF
>14|TRBJ1-2|once|TRBV6-1|TRBD1
TGTGCCAGCAGCCCTGCGACAGGGGGCGGTGGCTACACCTTC
CASSPATGGGGYTF
>14|TRBJ1-1|few|TRBV5-1|TRBD1
TGCGCCAGCAGCTCGACAGGGGATAAGACTGAAGCTTTCTTT
CASSSTGDKTEAFF
>16|TRBJ2-5|NA|TRBV9|TRBD1
TGTGCCAGCAGCACCCGGACAGGCTACTACCAAGAGACCCAGTACTTC
CASSTRTGYYQETQYF
>13|TRBJ1-5|NA|TRBV2|TRBD1
TGTGCCAGCGGCCGGGACAGAAATCAGCCCCAGCATTTT
CASGRDRNQPQHF
>13|TRBJ1-5|many|TRBV7-2|NA
TGTGCCAGCGCGGGGAGGTCGGGTCAGCCCCAGCATTTT
CASAGRSGQPQHF
>14|TRBJ1-2|NA|TRBV16|NA
TGTGCCAGCAGCCAATCACAGGGTCTGAATGGCTACACCTTC
CASSQSQGLNGYTF
>14|TRBJ1-3|few|TRBV2|TRBD1
TGTGCCAGCACCCGGACAGGGGCTGGAAACACCATATATTTT
CASTRTGAGNTIYF
>16|TRBJ2-7|NA|TRBV7-3|TRBD2
TGTGCCAGCAGCTTAAATGGACTAGCGGGGGACTACGAGCAGTACTTC
CASSLNGLAGDYEQYF
>15|TRBJ2-7|NA|TRBV5-1|TRBD2
TGCGCCAGCAGCTTGGGTGCGGGGGGCCGATACGAGCAGTACTTC
CASSLGAGGRYEQYF
>13|TRBJ1-4|NA|TRBV13|TRBD1
TGTGCCAGCAGACAGACAGGGAGCGAAAAACTGTTTTTT
CASRQTGSEKLFF
>15|TRBJ2-1|NA|TRBV6-6|NA
TGTGCCAGCACCCCTCCGGGAAGGGAACGTAATGAGCAGTTCTTC
CASTPPGRERNEQFF
>15|TRBJ2-1|NA|TRBV7-2|TRBD2
TGTGCCAGCAGCTTAAGCGGGGGTTCGCACAATGAGCAGTTCTTC
CASSLSGGSHNEQFF
>17|TRBJ2-4|few|TRBV7-6|TRBD2
TGTGCCAGCAGCTTCCCCGGGACTAGCAGACACAAAAACATTCAGTACTTC
CASSFPGTSRHKNIQYF
>12|TRBJ2-3|NA|TRBV4-3|NA
TGCGCCAGCAGCGGGGCTGCAGATACGCAGTATTTT
CASSGAADTQYF
>17|TRBJ1-2|NA|TRBV30|TRBD1
TGTGCCTGGAGTGTACGGTCGACAGGGGGCGACAACTATGGCTACACCTTC
CAWSVRSTGGDNYGYTF
>14|TRBJ1-4|NA|TRBV29-1|TRBD1
TGCAGCGTTGGACCACAGGGGATTAATGAAAAACTGTTTTTT
CSVGPQGINEKLFF
>15|TRBJ2-3|few|TRBV30|NA
TGTGCCTGGAGTCCATTTGCGGGGTACACAGATACGCAGTATTTT
CAWSPFAGYTDTQYF
>16|TRBJ2-3|NA|TRBV7-2|TRBD2
TGTGCCAGCCTCCCTTCCAGGGACTACTACACAGATACGCAGTATTTT
CASLPSRDYYTDTQYF
>14|TRBJ1-1|NA|TRBV10-3|NA
TGTGCCATCAAACCCGGACAGCCGAACACTGAAGCTTTCTTT
CAIKPGQPNTEAFF
>13|TRBJ1-2|NA|TRBV10-3|TRBD1
TGTGCCATCAGGGAGACAGGGGAGGCCGGCTACACCTTC
CAIRETGEAGYTF
>14|TRBJ2-5|few|TRBV5-4|NA
TGTGCCAGCAGCATACAGGGAGTCGGGGAGACCCAGTACTTC
CASSIQGVGETQYF
>15|TRBJ2-1|few|TRBV12-5|TRBD2
TGTGCTAGTGGCAAGAGCGGGAGCTCCTACAATGAGCAGTTCTTC
CASGKSGSSYNEQFF
>15|TRBJ2-1|NA|TRBV7-9|TRBD2
TGTGCCAGCAGCCGAAGCGGGAGGGCCCACAATGAGCAGTTCTTC
CASSRSGRAHNEQFF
>15|TRBJ2-7|few|TRBV5-1|NA
TGCGCCAGCAGCTTGGATCCGGGGAGCACCTACGAGCAGTACTTC
CASSLDPGSTYEQYF
>13|TRBJ2-5|NA|TRBV5-4|NA
TGTGCCAGCAGCATAGACAGTCAAGAGACCCAGTACTTC
CASSIDSQETQYF